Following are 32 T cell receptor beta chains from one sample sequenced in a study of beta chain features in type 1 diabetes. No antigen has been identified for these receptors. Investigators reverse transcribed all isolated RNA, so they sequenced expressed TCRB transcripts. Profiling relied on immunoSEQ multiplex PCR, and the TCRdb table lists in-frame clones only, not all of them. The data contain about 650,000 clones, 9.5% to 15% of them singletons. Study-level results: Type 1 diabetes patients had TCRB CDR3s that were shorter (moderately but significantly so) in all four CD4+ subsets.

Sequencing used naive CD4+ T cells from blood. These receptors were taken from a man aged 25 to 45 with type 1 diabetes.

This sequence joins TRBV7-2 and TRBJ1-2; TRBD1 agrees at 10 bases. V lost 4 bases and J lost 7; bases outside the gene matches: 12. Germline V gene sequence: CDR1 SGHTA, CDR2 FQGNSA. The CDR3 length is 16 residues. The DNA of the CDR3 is TGTGCCAGCAGCTCAGGGGGACAGGGGAGACGGCGTGGCTACACCTTC. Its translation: CASSSGGQGRRRGYTF.

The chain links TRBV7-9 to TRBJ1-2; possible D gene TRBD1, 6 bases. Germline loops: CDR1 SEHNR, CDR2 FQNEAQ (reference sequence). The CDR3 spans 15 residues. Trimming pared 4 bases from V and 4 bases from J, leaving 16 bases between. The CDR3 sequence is CASSSLVTGIYGYTF. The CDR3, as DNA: TGTGCCAGCAGCTCCCTAGTAACAGGGATCTATGGCTACACCTTC.

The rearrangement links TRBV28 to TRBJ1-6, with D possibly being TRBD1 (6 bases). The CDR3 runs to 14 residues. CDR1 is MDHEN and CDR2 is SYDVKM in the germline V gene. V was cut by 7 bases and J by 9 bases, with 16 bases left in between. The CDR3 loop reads CASTTQGRGSPLHF. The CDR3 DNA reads TGTGCCAGCACCACTCAGGGCAGGGGTTCACCCCTCCACTTT. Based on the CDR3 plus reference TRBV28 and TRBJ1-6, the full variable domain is DVKVTQSSRYLVKRTGEKVFLECVQDMDHENMFWYRQDPGLGLRLIYFSYDVKMKEKGDIPEGYSVSREKKERFSLILESASTNQTSMYLCASTTQGRGSPLHFGNGTRLTVT.

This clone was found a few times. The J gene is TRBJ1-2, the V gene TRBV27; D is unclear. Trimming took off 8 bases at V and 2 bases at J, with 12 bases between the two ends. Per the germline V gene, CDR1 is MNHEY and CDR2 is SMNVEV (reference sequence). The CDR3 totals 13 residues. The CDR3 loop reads CASGEDKNYGYTF. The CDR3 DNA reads TGTGCCAGCGGAGAAGATAAGAACTATGGCTACACCTTC.

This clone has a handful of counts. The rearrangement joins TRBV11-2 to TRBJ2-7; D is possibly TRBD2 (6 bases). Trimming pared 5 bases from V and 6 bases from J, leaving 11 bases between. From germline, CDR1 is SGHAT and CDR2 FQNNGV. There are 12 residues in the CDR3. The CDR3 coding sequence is TGTGCCAGCAGCCGACTAGTTTCCGAGCAGTACTTC. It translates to CASSRLVSEQYF. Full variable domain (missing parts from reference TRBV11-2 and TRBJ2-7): EAGVAQSPRYKIIEKRQSVAFWCNPISGHATLYWYQQILGQGPKLLIQFQNNGVVDDSQLPKDRFSAERLKGVDSTLKIQPAKLEDSAVYLCASSRLVSEQYFGPGTRLTVT.

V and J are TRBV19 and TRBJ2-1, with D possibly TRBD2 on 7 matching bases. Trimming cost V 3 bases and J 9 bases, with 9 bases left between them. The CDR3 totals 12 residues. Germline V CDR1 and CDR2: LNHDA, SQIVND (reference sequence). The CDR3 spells CASSMGGREQFF. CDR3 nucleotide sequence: TGTGCCAGTAGTATGGGGGGGCGTGAGCAGTTCTTC.

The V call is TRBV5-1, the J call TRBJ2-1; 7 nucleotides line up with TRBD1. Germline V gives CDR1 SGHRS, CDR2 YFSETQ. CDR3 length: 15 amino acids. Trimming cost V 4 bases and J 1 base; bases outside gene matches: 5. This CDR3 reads CASSPGQFSYNEQFF. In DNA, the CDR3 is TGCGCCAGCAGCCCGGGACAGTTTTCCTACAATGAGCAGTTCTTC. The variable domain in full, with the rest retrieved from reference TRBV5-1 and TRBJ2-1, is KAGVTQTPRYLIKTRGQQVTLSCSPISGHRSVSWYQQTPGQGLQFLFEYFSETQRNKGNFPGRFSGRQFSNSRSEMNVSTLELGDSALYLCASSPGQFSYNEQFFGPGTRLTVL.

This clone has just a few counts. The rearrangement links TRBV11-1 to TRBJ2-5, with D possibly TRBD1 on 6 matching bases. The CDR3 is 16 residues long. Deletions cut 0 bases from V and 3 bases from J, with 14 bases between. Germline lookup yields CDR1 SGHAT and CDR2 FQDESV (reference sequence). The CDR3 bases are TGTGCCAGCAGCTTAGCGCTGATCAGGGGAAAAGAGACCCAGTACTTC. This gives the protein CASSLALIRGKETQYF.

CDR3 sequence: CASSPGGAANEKLFF. In DNA, the CDR3 is TGCGCCAGCAGCCCTGGGGGGGCAGCTAATGAAAAACTGTTTTTT. This chain links TRBV4-3 with TRBJ1-4; the D gene is possibly TRBD1 (6 bases). Trimming removed 4 bases at V and 3 bases at J, with 12 bases between. The CDR3 totals 15 residues. Germline assignment: CDR1 LGHNA and CDR2 YSLEER.

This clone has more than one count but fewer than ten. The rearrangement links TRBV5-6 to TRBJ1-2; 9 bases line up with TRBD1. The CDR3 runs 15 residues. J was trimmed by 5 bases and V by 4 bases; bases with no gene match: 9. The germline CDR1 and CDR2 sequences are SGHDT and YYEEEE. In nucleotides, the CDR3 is TGTGCCAGCAGCATAAGGACAGGGGTGGTGTATGGCTACACCTTC. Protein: CASSIRTGVVYGYTF.

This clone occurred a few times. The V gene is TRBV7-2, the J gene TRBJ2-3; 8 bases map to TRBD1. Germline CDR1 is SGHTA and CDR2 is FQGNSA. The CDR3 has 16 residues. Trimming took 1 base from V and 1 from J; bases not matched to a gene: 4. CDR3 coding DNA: TGTGCCAGCAGCTTAGTTTCGACAGGGGGCACAGATACGCAGTATTTT. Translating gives CASSLVSTGGTDTQYF. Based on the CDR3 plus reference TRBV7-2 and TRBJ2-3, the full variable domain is GAGVSQSPSNKVTEKGKDVELRCDPISGHTALYWYRQSLGQGLEFLIYFQGNSAPDKSGLPSDRFSAERTGGSVSTLTIQRTQQEDSAVYLCASSLVSTGGTDTQYFGPGTRLTVL.

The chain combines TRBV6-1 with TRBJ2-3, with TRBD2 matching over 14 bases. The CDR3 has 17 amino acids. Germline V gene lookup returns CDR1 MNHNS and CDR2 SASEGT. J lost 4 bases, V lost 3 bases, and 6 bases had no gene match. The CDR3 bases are TGTGCCAGCAGTGACCAAGCGACTAGCGGGGGGGCAGATACGCAGTATTTT. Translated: CASSDQATSGGADTQYF.

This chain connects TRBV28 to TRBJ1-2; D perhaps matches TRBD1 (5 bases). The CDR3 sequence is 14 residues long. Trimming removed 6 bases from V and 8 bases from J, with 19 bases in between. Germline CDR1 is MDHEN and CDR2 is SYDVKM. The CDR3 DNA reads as TGTGCCAGCAGACTAAAGGAGCCAGGGCTGGGCTACACCTTC. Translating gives CASRLKEPGLGYTF.

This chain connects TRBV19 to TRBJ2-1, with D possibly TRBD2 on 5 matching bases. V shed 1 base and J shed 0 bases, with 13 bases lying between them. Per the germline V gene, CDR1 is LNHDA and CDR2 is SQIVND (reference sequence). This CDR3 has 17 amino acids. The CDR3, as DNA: TGTGCCAGTAGTATAGCTGGAGGCATGAGCTCCTACAATGAGCAGTTCTTC. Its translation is CASSIAGGMSSYNEQFF.

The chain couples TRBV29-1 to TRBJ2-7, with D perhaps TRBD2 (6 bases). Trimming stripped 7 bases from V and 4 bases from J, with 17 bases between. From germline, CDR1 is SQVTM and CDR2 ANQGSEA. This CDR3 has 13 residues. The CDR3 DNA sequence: TGCAGCGCTTCCCCGAGAGGGAGGTACGAGCAGTACTTC. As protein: CSASPRGRYEQYF.

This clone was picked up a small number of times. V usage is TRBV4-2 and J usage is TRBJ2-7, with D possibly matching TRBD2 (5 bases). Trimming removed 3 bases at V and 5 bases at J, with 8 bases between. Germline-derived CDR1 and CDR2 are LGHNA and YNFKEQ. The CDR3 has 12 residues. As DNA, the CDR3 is TGTGCCAGCAGCCAGAGGGATGACGAGCAGTACTTC. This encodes CASSQRDDEQYF.

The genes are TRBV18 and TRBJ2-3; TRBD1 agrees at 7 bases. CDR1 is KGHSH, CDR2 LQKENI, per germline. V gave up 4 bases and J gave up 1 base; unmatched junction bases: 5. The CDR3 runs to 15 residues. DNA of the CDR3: TGTGCCAGCTCACACAACAGGGGTGGCACAGATACGCAGTATTTT. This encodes CASSHNRGGTDTQYF. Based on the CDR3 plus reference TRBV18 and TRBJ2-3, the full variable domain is NAGVMQNPRHLVRRRGQEARLRCSPMKGHSHVYWYRQLPEEGLKFMVYLQKENIIDESGMPKERFSAEFPKEGPSILRIQQVVRGDSAAYFCASSHNRGGTDTQYFGPGTRLTVL.

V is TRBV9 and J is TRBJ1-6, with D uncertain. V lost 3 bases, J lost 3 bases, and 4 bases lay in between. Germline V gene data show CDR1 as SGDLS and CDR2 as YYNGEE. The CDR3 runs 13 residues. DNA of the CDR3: TGTGCCAGCAGCGCCCACTATAATTCACCCCTCCACTTT. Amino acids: CASSAHYNSPLHF.

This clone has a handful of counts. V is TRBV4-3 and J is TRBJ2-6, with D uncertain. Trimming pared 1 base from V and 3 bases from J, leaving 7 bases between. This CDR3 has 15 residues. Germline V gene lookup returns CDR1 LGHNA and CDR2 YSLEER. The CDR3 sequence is CASSQGVFGANVLTF. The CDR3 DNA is TGCGCCAGCAGCCAAGGGGTATTTGGGGCCAACGTCCTGACTTTC.

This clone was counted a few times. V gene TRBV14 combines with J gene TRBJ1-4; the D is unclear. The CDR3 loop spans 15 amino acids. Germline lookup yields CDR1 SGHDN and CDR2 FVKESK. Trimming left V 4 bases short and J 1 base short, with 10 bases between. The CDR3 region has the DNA TGTGCCAGCAGCCCCCGGGCGGGAACTAATGAAAAACTGTTTTTT. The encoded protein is CASSPRAGTNEKLFF.

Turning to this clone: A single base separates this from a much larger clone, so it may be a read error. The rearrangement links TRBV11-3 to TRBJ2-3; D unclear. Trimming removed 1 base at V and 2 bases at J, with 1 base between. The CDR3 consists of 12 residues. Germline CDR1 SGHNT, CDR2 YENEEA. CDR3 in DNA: TGTGCCAGCAGCTTAGTCACAGATACGCAGTATTTT. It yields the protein CASSLVTDTQYF.

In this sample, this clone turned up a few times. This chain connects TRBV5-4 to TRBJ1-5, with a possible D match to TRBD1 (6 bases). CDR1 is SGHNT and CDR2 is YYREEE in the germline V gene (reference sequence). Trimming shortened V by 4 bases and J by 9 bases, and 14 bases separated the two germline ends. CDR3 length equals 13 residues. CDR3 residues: CASSGGQNGPQHF. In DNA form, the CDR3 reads TGTGCCAGCAGCGGAGGACAGAACGGGCCCCAGCATTTT.

In nucleotides, the CDR3 is TGTGCCAGCAGCGGACAGGGTAACTATGGCTACACCTTC. Translated, it gives CASSGQGNYGYTF. The rearrangement links TRBV6-6 to TRBJ1-2, with 8 bases that match TRBD1. After removal of 6 bases from V and 1 base from J, the junction contained 1 base not matched to a gene. This CDR3 has 13 residues. Germline CDR1 MNHNY, CDR2 SVGAGI (reference sequence).

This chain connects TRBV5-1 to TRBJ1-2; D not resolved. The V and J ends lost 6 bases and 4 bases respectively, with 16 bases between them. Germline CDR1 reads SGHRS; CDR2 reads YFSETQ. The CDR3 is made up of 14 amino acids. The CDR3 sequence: CASNQNGGSYGYTF. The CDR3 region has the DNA TGCGCCAGCAACCAGAACGGCGGGTCCTATGGCTACACCTTC. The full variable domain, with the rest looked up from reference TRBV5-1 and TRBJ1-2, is KAGVTQTPRYLIKTRGQQVTLSCSPISGHRSVSWYQQTPGQGLQFLFEYFSETQRNKGNFPGRFSGRQFSNSRSEMNVSTLELGDSALYLCASNQNGGSYGYTFGSGTRLTVV.

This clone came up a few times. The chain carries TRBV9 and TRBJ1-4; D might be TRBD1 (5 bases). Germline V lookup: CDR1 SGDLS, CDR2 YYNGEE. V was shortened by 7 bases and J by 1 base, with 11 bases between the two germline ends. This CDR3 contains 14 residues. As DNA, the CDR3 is TGTGCCAGCGGGGAGACAGTAACTAATGAAAAACTGTTTTTT. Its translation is CASGETVTNEKLFF.

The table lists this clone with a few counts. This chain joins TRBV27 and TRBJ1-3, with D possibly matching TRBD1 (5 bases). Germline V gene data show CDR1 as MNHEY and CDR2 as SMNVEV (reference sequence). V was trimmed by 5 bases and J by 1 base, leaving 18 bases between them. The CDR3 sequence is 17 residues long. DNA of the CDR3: TGTGCCAGCAGTCTGTCTTATGGGGGAGTTTCTGGAAACACCATATATTTT. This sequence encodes CASSLSYGGVSGNTIYF.

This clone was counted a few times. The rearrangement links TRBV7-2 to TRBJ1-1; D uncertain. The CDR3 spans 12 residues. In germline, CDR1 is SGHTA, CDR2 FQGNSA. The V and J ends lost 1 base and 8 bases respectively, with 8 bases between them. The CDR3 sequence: CASSLDAGEAFF. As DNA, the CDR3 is TGTGCCAGCAGCTTAGATGCAGGAGAAGCTTTCTTT.

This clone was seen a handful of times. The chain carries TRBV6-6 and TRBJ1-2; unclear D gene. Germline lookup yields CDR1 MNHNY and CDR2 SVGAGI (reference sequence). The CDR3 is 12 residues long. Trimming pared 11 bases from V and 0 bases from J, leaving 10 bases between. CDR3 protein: CASKTPNYGYTF. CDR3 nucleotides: TGTGCCTCTAAGACCCCTAACTATGGCTACACCTTC.

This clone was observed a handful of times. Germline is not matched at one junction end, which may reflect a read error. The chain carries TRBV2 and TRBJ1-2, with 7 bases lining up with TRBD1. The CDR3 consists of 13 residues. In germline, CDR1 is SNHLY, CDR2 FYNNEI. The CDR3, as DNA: TGTGCCAGCAGCGAAGACAGGGTCTATGGCTACACCTTC. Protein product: CASSEDRVYGYTF.

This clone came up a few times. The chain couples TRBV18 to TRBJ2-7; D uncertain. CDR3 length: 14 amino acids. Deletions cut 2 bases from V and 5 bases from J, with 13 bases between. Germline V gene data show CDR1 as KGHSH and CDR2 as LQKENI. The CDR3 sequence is CASSPGRVFHEQYF. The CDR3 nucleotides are TGTGCCAGCTCACCAGGACGGGTTTTCCACGAGCAGTACTTC.

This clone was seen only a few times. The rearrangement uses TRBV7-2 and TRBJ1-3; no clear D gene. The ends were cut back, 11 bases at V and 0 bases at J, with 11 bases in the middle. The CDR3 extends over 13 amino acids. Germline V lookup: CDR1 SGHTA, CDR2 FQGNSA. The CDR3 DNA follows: TGTGCCTCTACAGCTAACTCTGGAAACACCATATATTTT. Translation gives CASTANSGNTIYF. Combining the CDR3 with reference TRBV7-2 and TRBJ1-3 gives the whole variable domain GAGVSQSPSNKVTEKGKDVELRCDPISGHTALYWYRQSLGQGLEFLIYFQGNSAPDKSGLPSDRFSAERTGGSVSTLTIQRTQQEDSAVYLCASTANSGNTIYFGEGSWLTVV.

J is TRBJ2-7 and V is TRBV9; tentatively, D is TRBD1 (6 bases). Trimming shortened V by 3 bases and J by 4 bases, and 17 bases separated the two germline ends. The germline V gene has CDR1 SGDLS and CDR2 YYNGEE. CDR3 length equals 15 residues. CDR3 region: CASSARQDPTYEQYF. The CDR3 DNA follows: TGTGCCAGCAGCGCACGACAGGACCCAACTTACGAGCAGTACTTC. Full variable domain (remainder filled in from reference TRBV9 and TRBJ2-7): DSGVTQTPKHLITATGQRVTLRCSPRSGDLSVYWYQQSLDQGLQFLIQYYNGEERAKGNILERFSAQQFPDLHSELNLSSLELGDSALYFCASSARQDPTYEQYFGPGTRLTVT.